This T cell receptor (beta chain) was recorded in a study of cytomegalovirus exposure and HLA in healthy donors. Study results and caveats: The study designated fewer than 200 TCR beta chains cytomegalovirus-associated. A few chains tied to CMV proved CMV antigen-specific in vitro.

Repertoires were generated with immunoSEQ multiplex PCR, while TCRdb's copy carries only in-frame clones and drops some. The repertoire includes under 150,000 clones, about 90% of them detected once, and 1.5% to 2% sits in the top ten. The CDR3 has 14 amino acids. The V segment lost 1 base and the J segment 4 bases; nucleotides outside the gene matches: 3. Germline assignment: CDR1 MNHNS and CDR2 SASEGT. As to this clone: Its target is not known.

The receptor comes from a woman aged 18-30 years in good health and CMV-seronegative. The chain combines TRBV6-1 with TRBJ1-1; TRBD1 aligns across 7 bases. Source material: PBMCs. DNA of the CDR3: TGTGCCAGCAGTGAAGTACAGGGGAGCACTGAAGCTTTCTTT. Translated: CASSEVQGSTEAFF.